Presented here are 21 T cell receptor beta chains from one specimen sequenced in a study of shared clonotypes between healthy human individuals. Method: immunoSEQ multiplex PCR; TCRdb's copy keeps in-frame clones and lacks some. Here the sample spans about 1 million clones, more than 60% being singletons. The material sequenced was memory CD4+ T cells sorted from blood. Subset of the sample: CD45RA-negative fraction. The receptors were sampled from a young man in good health.

The rearrangement uses TRBV10-3 and TRBJ1-2; D gene ambiguous. The length of the CDR3 is 16 residues. The germline CDR1 and CDR2 sequences are ENHRY and SYGVKD. Deletions cut 0 bases from V and 0 bases from J, with 11 bases between. The CDR3 DNA follows: TGTGCCATCAGTGAGTCTTACCAGGTTTCTAACTATGGCTACACCTTC. This translates into CAISESYQVSNYGYTF.

The V and J genes are TRBV5-1 and TRBJ1-2, with D maybe TRBD1 (5 bases). V was shortened by 0 bases and J by 2 bases, with 14 bases between the two germline ends. Germline V gives CDR1 SGHRS, CDR2 YFSETQ. The CDR3 runs 16 residues. The CDR3 here is CASSLGGTDSNYGYTF. CDR3 DNA sequence: TGCGCCAGCAGCTTGGGTGGGACGGACTCGAACTATGGCTACACCTTC.

The V and J genes are TRBV6-1 and TRBJ1-2; 7 nucleotides align to TRBD1. Trimming cost V 2 bases and J 4 bases; bases outside gene matches: 4. This CDR3 comprises 14 residues. CDR1 and CDR2 from the germline V gene are MNHNS and SASEGT. CDR3 DNA sequence: TGTGCCAGCAGTGAATTAAGGGGGCCCTATGGCTACACCTTC. This gives the protein CASSELRGPYGYTF.

The genes are TRBV30 and TRBJ2-2, with 8 bases identical to TRBD1. The V and J ends lost 2 bases and 2 bases, in that order; junction bases with no gene match: 7. The CDR3 has 16 amino acids. Germline assignment: CDR1 GTSNPN and CDR2 SVGIG (reference sequence). CDR3: CAWSIDRGVNTGELFF. The CDR3 DNA follows: TGTGCCTGGAGTATAGACAGGGGTGTTAACACCGGGGAGCTGTTTTTT. Variable domain in full (rest from reference TRBV30 and TRBJ2-2): SQTIHQWPATLVQPVGSPLSLECTVEGTSNPNLYWYRQAAGRGLQLLFYSVGIGQISSEVPQNLSASRPQDRQFILSSKKLLLSDSGFYLCAWSIDRGVNTGELFFGEGSRLTVL.

V and J are TRBV6-1 and TRBJ2-6; tentative D call: TRBD2 (5 bases). The CDR3 totals 14 residues. Germline V gene data show CDR1 as MNHNS and CDR2 as SASEGT. Trimming cost V 7 bases and J 3 bases, with 10 bases left between them. CDR3 region: CASKGEVGANVLTF. The DNA for the CDR3 is TGTGCCAGCAAGGGAGAGGTTGGGGCCAACGTCCTGACTTTC.

The chain uses TRBV5-6 and TRBJ1-4; TRBD1 matches 7 bases. V shed 0 bases, J shed 11 bases, and the junction held 10 bases outside the gene matches. Germline-derived CDR1 and CDR2 are SGHDT and YYEEEE. The CDR3 runs 15 residues. The DNA of the CDR3 is TGTGCCAGCAGCTTGGCCGGGACAGCAATGGAGAAACTGTTTTTT. It translates to CASSLAGTAMEKLFF.

As regards this clone: The same CDR3 can be traced to other DNA sequences in this sample. The V gene is TRBV27, the J gene TRBJ1-3, with unresolved D. Trimming cost V 6 bases and J 0 bases, with 6 bases left between them. Germline loops: CDR1 MNHEY, CDR2 SMNVEV (reference sequence). The CDR3 extends over 13 amino acids. CDR3 bases: TGTGCCAGCAGGCCGAGCTCTGGAAACACCATATATTTT. It is translated as CASRPSSGNTIYF.

The V and J genes are TRBV12-5 and TRBJ1-2, with no clear D. CDR3 length equals 14 residues. Germline V gene data show CDR1 as LGHNT and CDR2 as FRNRAP. Trimming removed 4 bases at V and 7 bases at J, with 16 bases between. The CDR3 DNA sequence: TGTGCTAGTGGTTCCGGCGCATTCTTGTCTGGCTACACCTTC. Translation: CASGSGAFLSGYTF.

The rearrangement joins TRBV7-9 to TRBJ1-4; TRBD1 matches at 7 bases. V gave up 2 bases and J gave up 7 bases; unmatched junction bases: 13. The CDR3 extends over 17 amino acids. Per germline, CDR1 SEHNR and CDR2 FQNEAQ (reference sequence). As DNA, the CDR3 is TGTGCCAGCAGCTTATTAATTAAACAGGGGACGGGTGAAAAACTGTTTTTT. Residues: CASSLLIKQGTGEKLFF.

The chain couples TRBV10-3 to TRBJ2-3; D perhaps matches TRBD1 (6 bases). CDR1 and CDR2 (germline): ENHRY, SYGVKD. V lost 4 bases and J 2 bases, leaving 16 bases between the germline ends. This CDR3 comprises 16 residues. CDR3 nucleotides: TGTGCCATCAGTGGGGGGCAGACCAGGCTCACAGATACGCAGTATTTT. This translates into CAISGGQTRLTDTQYF.

This rearrangement joins TRBV21-1 to TRBJ2-7; the table's D call of TRBD2 was not tested on the DNA. TRBV21-1 is shown as a pseudogene. This CDR3 comprises 12 residues. CDR3 coding DNA: TGTGCCAGCAGCAAAGGTCTGTACGAGCAGTACTTC. It is translated as CASSKGLYEQYF.

CDR3 residues: CASSLVKGGSEQYF. The CDR3 DNA reads TGTGCCAGCAGCTTGGTTAAGGGGGGTAGCGAGCAGTACTTC. V is TRBV5-6 and J is TRBJ2-7; D assignment may be TRBD1 or TRBD2 (6 bases each). The length of the CDR3 is 14 residues. Trimming cost V 0 bases and J 6 bases, with 13 bases left between them. Germline CDR1 SGHDT, CDR2 YYEEEE. The variable domain in full, completed from reference TRBV5-6 and TRBJ2-7, reads DAGVTQSPTHLIKTRGQQVTLRCSPKSGHDTVSWYQQALGQGPQFIFQYYEEEERQRGNFPDRFSGHQFPNYSSELNVNALLLGDSALYLCASSLVKGGSEQYFGPGTRLTVT.

The chain recombines TRBV19 with TRBJ1-4, with 8 bases identical to TRBD1. The germline CDR1 and CDR2 sequences are LNHDA and SQIVND (reference sequence). The CDR3 is 14 amino acids. V lost 3 bases and J lost 10; bases outside the gene matches: 7. This chain's CDR3 is CASSIRSGGSKLFF. CDR3 sequence (DNA): TGTGCCAGTAGTATCCGGTCAGGGGGCTCAAAACTGTTTTTT.

The genes are TRBV14 and TRBJ2-7, with D perhaps being TRBD1 or TRBD2 (5 bases each). CDR3 length: 15 residues. CDR1 and CDR2 (germline): SGHDN, FVKESK. The V and J ends lost 4 bases and 7 bases respectively, with 20 bases between them. CDR3 bases: TGTGCCAGCAGCCGAACTGGGCAGGGACGGGGAGAGCAGTACTTC. Translated: CASSRTGQGRGEQYF.

The genes are TRBV18 and TRBJ1-2; D is uncertain. The CDR3 is 13 residues long. Trimming took 2 bases from V and 7 from J, leaving 11 bases between them. Germline CDR1 KGHSH, CDR2 LQKENI. In DNA form, the CDR3 reads TGTGCCAGCTCACCAATCCGGGCGTCTGGCTACACCTTC. It translates to CASSPIRASGYTF.

In this sample, this clone turned up a few times. This chain links TRBV30 with TRBJ2-2, with D unresolved. V was shortened by 2 bases and J by 0 bases, with 13 bases between the two germline ends. The germline V gene has CDR1 GTSNPN and CDR2 SVGIG (reference sequence). The CDR3 sequence is 16 residues long. CDR3 amino acids: CAWSWALSSNTGELFF. As DNA, the CDR3 is TGTGCCTGGAGTTGGGCCCTAAGCTCGAACACCGGGGAGCTGTTTTTT. Filled out from reference TRBV30 and TRBJ2-2, the complete variable domain reads SQTIHQWPATLVQPVGSPLSLECTVEGTSNPNLYWYRQAAGRGLQLLFYSVGIGQISSEVPQNLSASRPQDRQFILSSKKLLLSDSGFYLCAWSWALSSNTGELFFGEGSRLTVL.

The V and J genes are TRBV28 and TRBJ2-7; the D gene could be TRBD1 or TRBD2 (5 bases each). The CDR3 sequence is 13 residues long. The V and J ends lost 2 bases and 5 bases respectively, with 10 bases between them. Germline CDR1 and CDR2: MDHEN and SYDVKM. The CDR3 sequence: CASSLPGADEQYF. DNA of the CDR3: TGTGCCAGCAGTTTACCCGGGGCAGACGAGCAGTACTTC.

The V call is TRBV30, the J call TRBJ2-6; D might be TRBD2 (5 bases). Trimming removed 8 bases at V and 0 bases at J, with 11 bases between. The germline V gene has CDR1 GTSNPN and CDR2 SVGIG (reference sequence). The CDR3 runs to 14 residues. As DNA, the CDR3 is TGTGCCCCCGGACTTTACTCTGGGGCCAACGTCCTGACTTTC. Encoded protein: CAPGLYSGANVLTF. The full variable domain, its missing parts supplied by reference TRBV30 and TRBJ2-6, is SQTIHQWPATLVQPVGSPLSLECTVEGTSNPNLYWYRQAAGRGLQLLFYSVGIGQISSEVPQNLSASRPQDRQFILSSKKLLLSDSGFYLCAPGLYSGANVLTFGAGSRLTVL.

This clone was seen many times. The chain has TRBV5-7 and TRBJ2-5; 8 bases line up with TRBD1. TRBV5-7 is identified as an open reading frame with a role that is uncertain. The trim removed 3 bases at V and 5 bases at J, leaving 9 bases unmatched. The CDR3 runs to 15 residues. Here the CDR3 reads CASSSCVRQGETQYF. In nucleotides, the CDR3 is TGTGCCAGCAGCTCCTGCGTCAGACAGGGGGAGACCCAGTACTTC.

This chain links TRBV5-1 with TRBJ2-1, with 7 bases identical to TRBD2. The CDR3 length is 15 residues. J was trimmed by 5 bases and V by 4 bases; bases with no gene match: 9. Germline loops: CDR1 SGHRS, CDR2 YFSETQ. The CDR3 bases are TGCGCCAGCAGCGCGGGAATGACTAGCAACAATGAGCAGTTCTTC. Amino acid sequence: CASSAGMTSNNEQFF.

This chain joins TRBV18 and TRBJ1-1; D uncertain. The CDR3 runs 14 residues. Germline-derived CDR1 and CDR2 are KGHSH and LQKENI. V gave up 2 bases and J gave up 6 bases, with 13 bases separating them. The CDR3 reads CASSPDILSSEAFF. The CDR3 nucleotides read TGTGCCAGCTCACCAGACATTTTATCCTCTGAAGCTTTCTTT. The entire variable domain, with the rest obtained from reference TRBV18 and TRBJ1-1, is as follows: NAGVMQNPRHLVRRRGQEARLRCSPMKGHSHVYWYRQLPEEGLKFMVYLQKENIIDESGMPKERFSAEFPKEGPSILRIQQVVRGDSAAYFCASSPDILSSEAFFGQGTRLTVV.